A single sample gave rise to the 30 T cell receptor beta chains below, sequenced in a study of graft-versus-host responses after intestinal transplantation. The data were produced by immunoSEQ multiplex PCR, yet TCRdb's version contains in-frame clones alone and is incomplete. Of about 120,000 clones in the sample, roughly nine tenths were seen once. No antigen has been assigned to these receptors. The material sequenced was unstimulated CD4+ T cells sorted from spleen or lymph node cells, taken before intestinal transplant. These receptors were taken from a human donor who received an intestinal transplant.

This clone has just one count. The J gene is TRBJ2-5, the V gene TRBV6-5, with 8 bases lining up with TRBD2. Germline V gene lookup returns CDR1 MNHEY and CDR2 SVGAGI. The CDR3 length is 16 residues. V lost 0 bases, J lost 5 bases, and 8 bases stayed unmatched. Written as DNA, the CDR3 is TGTGCCAGCAGTTACTCCTGGAGCGGGGGTTTCGAGACCCAGTACTTC. It encodes CASSYSWSGGFETQYF.

This clone occurred once. This chain uses TRBV19 with TRBJ2-1, with 9 bases fitting TRBD2. The junction had 8 bases not matched to a gene; V was cut back by 4 bases and J by 7 bases. This CDR3 comprises 15 residues. Germline assignment: CDR1 LNHDA and CDR2 SQIVND (reference sequence). The CDR3, as DNA: TGTGCCAGTAGTAGTTTCTCTAGCGGGGCTAATGAGCAGTTCTTC. It is translated as CASSSFSSGANEQFF.

The V gene is TRBV2, the J gene TRBJ1-2; 7 bases are shared with TRBD1. CDR1 and CDR2 from the germline V gene are SNHLY and FYNNEI. V shed 5 bases and J 2 bases; nucleotides not matched to a gene: 8. This CDR3 is 15 amino acids long. CDR3 sequence: CASSPGQHRNYGYTF. CDR3 bases: TGTGCCAGCAGTCCGGGACAGCACCGCAACTATGGCTACACCTTC.

The V call is TRBV19, the J call TRBJ2-2; 8 bases agree with TRBD2. Germline trimming cut 6 bases from V and 3 bases from J; bases unmatched to any gene: 6. The CDR3 is 15 amino acids. Germline CDR1 reads LNHDA; CDR2 reads SQIVND (reference sequence). CDR3 loop: CASRWSGGYTGELFF. CDR3 in DNA: TGTGCCAGTAGATGGAGCGGGGGCTACACCGGGGAGCTGTTTTTT.

The genes are TRBV27 and TRBJ1-1; 11 nucleotides align to TRBD1. V shed 3 bases and J 11 bases; nucleotides not matched to a gene: 5. Germline lookup yields CDR1 MNHEY and CDR2 SMNVEV (reference sequence). The CDR3 spans 13 residues. The CDR3 region is CASSLFGQGAAFF. CDR3 DNA sequence: TGTGCCAGCAGTTTGTTCGGACAGGGGGCGGCTTTCTTT.

V usage is TRBV28 and J usage is TRBJ2-7, with 14 bases lining up with TRBD2. CDR3 length: 16 residues. The J segment lost 2 bases and the V segment lost 6 bases, leaving 6 bases of the junction unmatched. Germline-derived CDR1 and CDR2 are MDHEN and SYDVKM. CDR3 DNA: TGTGCCAGCAGCCTCGGGACTAGCGGGAGACCCTACGAGCAGTACTTC. Translation gives CASSLGTSGRPYEQYF.

This chain connects TRBV23-1 to TRBJ1-2, with D maybe TRBD1 (5 bases). TRBV23-1 is an open reading frame, and its role is uncertain. The CDR3 is made up of 17 amino acids. V was clipped by 9 bases and J by 4 bases, with 27 bases between them. CDR3 nucleotides: TGCGCCAGATGGGGGGGGGTCGTACACCCTCTGACCTATGGCTACACCTTC. It specifies CARWGGVVHPLTYGYTF.

This clone was detected once. The chain is built from TRBV5-1 and TRBJ1-4; D possibly corresponds to TRBD1 (6 bases). Trimming pared 4 bases from V and 4 bases from J, leaving 14 bases between. The germline V gene encodes CDR1 SGHRS and CDR2 YFSETQ. This CDR3 spans 15 amino acids. The CDR3 spells CASSLGDIYNEKLFF. The CDR3, as DNA: TGCGCCAGCAGCCTTGGGGACATTTATAATGAAAAACTGTTTTTT. The variable domain in full, with the rest retrieved from reference TRBV5-1 and TRBJ1-4, is KAGVTQTPRYLIKTRGQQVTLSCSPISGHRSVSWYQQTPGQGLQFLFEYFSETQRNKGNFPGRFSGRQFSNSRSEMNVSTLELGDSALYLCASSLGDIYNEKLFFGSGTQLSVL.

This chain joins TRBV6-1 and TRBJ2-3; tentatively, D is TRBD1 (5 bases). CDR1 is MNHNS and CDR2 is SASEGT in the germline V gene. The CDR3 is 11 residues long. V lost 7 bases and J lost 5, with 7 bases in between. The CDR3 protein is CASTDRDTQYF. CDR3 DNA sequence: TGTGCCAGCACCGACAGAGATACGCAGTATTTT.

The CDR3 region has the DNA TGTGCCAGCAGCCCCACAGGGGTCCCCTCCTACGAGCAGTACTTC. Its protein product is CASSPTGVPSYEQYF. This sequence joins TRBV9 and TRBJ2-7, with TRBD1 matching over 7 bases. Germline values: CDR1 SGDLS, CDR2 YYNGEE. Trimming removed 4 bases from V and 0 bases from J; junction bases left unmatched: 7. The CDR3 totals 15 residues. Filled out from reference TRBV9 and TRBJ2-7, the complete variable domain reads DSGVTQTPKHLITATGQRVTLRCSPRSGDLSVYWYQQSLDQGLQFLIQYYNGEERAKGNILERFSAQQFPDLHSELNLSSLELGDSALYFCASSPTGVPSYEQYFGPGTRLTVT.

The V gene is TRBV6-5, the J gene TRBJ2-4; D unresolved. Germline CDR1 reads MNHEY; CDR2 reads SVGAGI. Trimming cost V 0 bases and J 0 bases, with 9 bases left between them. There are 16 residues in the CDR3. The CDR3 sequence is CASSYSILLAKNIQYF. The CDR3 region has the DNA TGTGCCAGCAGTTACTCGATCCTACTAGCCAAAAACATTCAGTACTTC.

The CDR3 sequence: CAWRTGANTGELFF. In nucleotides, the CDR3 is TGTGCCTGGAGGACAGGGGCGAACACCGGGGAGCTGTTTTTT. The chain joins TRBV30 to TRBJ2-2; 8 bases match TRBD1. This CDR3 is built from 14 residues. Germline loops: CDR1 GTSNPN, CDR2 SVGIG (reference sequence). The junction had 0 bases not matched to a gene; V was cut back by 3 bases and J by 0 bases.

The chain combines TRBV4-1 with TRBJ1-2, with TRBD1 as a possible D gene (5 bases). The CDR3 runs to 16 residues. From germline, CDR1 is MGHRA and CDR2 YSYEKL. Between the trimmed V and J ends, which lost 2 bases and 1 base, there was a span of 14 bases. CDR3: CASSQHAGWVNYGYTF. The CDR3 DNA reads TGCGCCAGCAGCCAACATGCAGGGTGGGTTAACTATGGCTACACCTTC.

The J gene is TRBJ2-5, the V gene TRBV2; 7 bases are a match to TRBD2. CDR3 length: 16 amino acids. The V gene end was trimmed by 4 bases and the J gene end by 3 bases; junction bases not matched to a gene: 11. CDR1 is SNHLY and CDR2 is FYNNEI in the germline V gene. In DNA form, the CDR3 reads TGTGCCAGCAGTGGGGCTATGGGGGGGACGGAAGAGACCCAGTACTTC. Protein: CASSGAMGGTEETQYF.

The chain carries TRBV19 and TRBJ1-5; weak D call: TRBD1 (5 bases). CDR3 length equals 13 residues. The V end was cut by 5 bases, the J end by 6 bases, with 11 bases between. Per the germline V gene, CDR1 is LNHDA and CDR2 is SQIVND (reference sequence). The CDR3 region is CASSQTGRQPQHF. The CDR3 coding sequence is TGTGCCAGTAGTCAAACAGGCCGTCAGCCCCAGCATTTT.

J is TRBJ2-6 and V is TRBV5-1, with D maybe TRBD2 (6 bases). The CDR3 loop spans 16 amino acids. Trimming stripped 2 bases from V and 2 bases from J, with 11 bases between. Germline loops: CDR1 SGHRS, CDR2 YFSETQ. The DNA for the CDR3 is TGCGCCAGCAGCTTATTGTGGGGGGCTGGGGCCAACGTCCTGACTTTC. This translates into CASSLLWGAGANVLTF.

The CDR3 loop is CASSPGQGQTQYF. The DNA of the CDR3 is TGTGCCAGCTCACCAGGACAGGGACAGACCCAGTACTTC. The chain couples TRBV18 to TRBJ2-5; 8 nucleotides line up with TRBD1. V lost 2 bases to trimming and J lost 6 bases; unmatched junction nucleotides: 2. CDR3 size: 13 residues. The germline gives CDR1 KGHSH, CDR2 LQKENI.

The V call is TRBV28, the J call TRBJ2-7; 7 nucleotides align to TRBD2. This CDR3 is 17 amino acids long. Germline V gene lookup returns CDR1 MDHEN and CDR2 SYDVKM. V lost 3 bases and J lost 7; bases outside the gene matches: 18. The CDR3 reads CASSFTAPGAGASEQYF. In DNA form, the CDR3 reads TGTGCCAGCAGTTTTACCGCCCCCGGGGCGGGAGCAAGTGAGCAGTACTTC.

The chain links TRBV5-1 to TRBJ2-1; 14 bases line up with TRBD2. V was clipped by 3 bases and J by 4 bases; unmatched bases: 3. Germline values: CDR1 SGHRS, CDR2 YFSETQ. This CDR3 spans 16 amino acids. CDR3 protein: CASSSRLAGGYNEQFF. DNA of the CDR3: TGCGCCAGCAGCTCTAGACTAGCGGGAGGGTACAATGAGCAGTTCTTC.

V usage is TRBV5-1 and J usage is TRBJ2-1, with D perhaps matching TRBD2 (6 bases). The CDR3 contains 16 residues. V shed 0 bases and J shed 0 bases, with 10 bases lying between them. Germline CDR1 reads SGHRS; CDR2 reads YFSETQ. CDR3 DNA: TGCGCCAGCAGCTTGGTAGCCGGGAGCTCCTACAATGAGCAGTTCTTC. Protein sequence: CASSLVAGSSYNEQFF.

This sequence joins TRBV5-1 and TRBJ1-4; D gene unclear. Between the trimmed V and J ends, which lost 4 bases and 7 bases, there was a span of 17 bases. This CDR3 comprises 15 residues. Germline lookup yields CDR1 SGHRS and CDR2 YFSETQ. CDR3 in DNA: TGCGCCAGCAGCCCAACCTCCTTTCGGGGTGAAAAACTGTTTTTT. Protein product: CASSPTSFRGEKLFF.

This clone came up a few times. V usage is TRBV29-1 and J usage is TRBJ2-3; D may be TRBD1 (5 bases). The V end lost 4 bases, the J end lost 4 bases, and 9 bases lay between the germline ends. Germline-derived CDR1 and CDR2 are SQVTM and ANQGSEA. CDR3 length equals 12 residues. The CDR3 loop is CSVVSTADTQYF. CDR3 DNA sequence: TGCAGCGTTGTTTCGACAGCAGATACGCAGTATTTT.

The chain has TRBV7-2 and TRBJ2-2, with a possible D match to TRBD1 (6 bases). Trimming stripped 7 bases from V and 0 bases from J, with 9 bases between. Germline-derived CDR1 and CDR2 are SGHTA and FQGNSA. This CDR3 is built from 14 residues. CDR3 sequence (DNA): TGTGCCAGCATTACAGGGTCGAACACCGGGGAGCTGTTTTTT. It codes for CASITGSNTGELFF.

The genes are TRBV5-1 and TRBJ2-1, with TRBD2 as a possible D gene (5 bases). V was clipped by 0 bases and J by 0 bases, with 13 bases between them. The CDR3 sequence is 17 residues long. CDR1 SGHRS and CDR2 YFSETQ come from the germline V gene. CDR3: CASSLGALGPSYNEQFF. The CDR3 DNA is TGCGCCAGCAGCTTGGGTGCACTAGGGCCCTCCTACAATGAGCAGTTCTTC.

The gene calls are TRBV9 and TRBJ2-1; D remains ambiguous. The CDR3 length is 14 residues. With 0 bases removed from V and 9 bases from J, the gap between germline ends came to 13 bases. Germline V gene sequence: CDR1 SGDLS, CDR2 YYNGEE. The CDR3 spells CASSVDMFSGEQFF. CDR3 sequence (DNA): TGTGCCAGCAGCGTAGACATGTTCTCGGGTGAGCAGTTCTTC.

In nucleotides, the CDR3 is TGCGCCAGCAGCCAAAATTCCGGGACACGCATCTACACAGATACGCAGTATTTT. Translated, it gives CASSQNSGTRIYTDTQYF. This chain uses TRBV4-1 with TRBJ2-3; perhaps TRBD1 as D (6 bases). Trimming shortened V by 2 bases and J by 2 bases, and 20 bases separated the two germline ends. Germline CDR1 and CDR2: MGHRA and YSYEKL. The CDR3 extends over 18 amino acids.

The chain joins TRBV5-1 to TRBJ2-1; 14 nucleotides line up with TRBD2. The CDR3 spans 17 residues. Germline V gene lookup returns CDR1 SGHRS and CDR2 YFSETQ. J was trimmed by 9 bases and V by 2 bases; bases with no gene match: 10. The CDR3 sequence is CASSFLTGTSGRSEQFF. CDR3 coding DNA: TGCGCCAGCAGCTTCCTTACCGGGACTAGCGGGAGAAGTGAGCAGTTCTTC.

This clone was detected only a few times. J is TRBJ1-2 and V is TRBV4-2; D call uncertain. Trimming removed 0 bases from V and 9 bases from J, with 11 bases in between. Germline-derived CDR1 and CDR2 are LGHNA and YNFKEQ. CDR3 length: 13 residues. The CDR3: CASSQDIPRSYTF. DNA for the CDR3: TGTGCCAGCAGCCAAGACATTCCGAGGAGCTACACCTTC.

CDR3: CASSRDRGTDTQYF. For the CDR3, the DNA is TGTGCCAGTAGTCGGGACAGGGGCACAGATACGCAGTATTTT. The J gene is TRBJ2-3, the V gene TRBV19; 9 nucleotides align to TRBD1. This CDR3 spans 14 amino acids. J gave up 1 base and V 5 bases, and 1 base lay outside the gene matches. Germline CDR1 and CDR2: LNHDA and SQIVND (reference sequence).

The chain uses TRBV9 and TRBJ2-1; 8 bases agree with TRBD2. The germline V gene has CDR1 SGDLS and CDR2 YYNGEE. This CDR3 is built from 15 residues. V trimming: 5 bases; J trimming: 7 bases; junction bases outside the gene matches: 11. DNA for the CDR3: TGTGCCAGCAGGAGCTTCAGCGGGAGAGAGAATGAGCAGTTCTTC. Protein product: CASRSFSGRENEQFF.